These 23 T cell receptor beta chains share one sample of origin, sequenced in a study of T cell clones after liver transplantation. Sequencing was performed with immunoSEQ multiplex PCR; in TCRdb, only in-frame clones are kept and a portion is missing. The profile shows more than 95,000 clones, approximately 79% of them singletons. This sample comprised CD4+ T cells from blood, obtained around 44 months after liver transplant. These TCRs come from a human patient who received a liver transplant. The graft donor may have contributed some T cells.

The chain links TRBV19 to TRBJ1-1; TRBD1 matches at 11 bases. The V and J ends lost 2 bases and 4 bases, in that order; junction bases with no gene match: 6. The CDR3 spans 16 residues. CDR1 and CDR2 (germline): LNHDA, SQIVND (reference sequence). The CDR3 region is CASSIPGTGGVTEAFF. DNA for the CDR3: TGTGCCAGTAGTATACCCGGGACAGGGGGTGTCACTGAAGCTTTCTTT.

V usage is TRBV21-1 and J usage is TRBJ2-7; the D call in the table, TRBD1, was not verified against the DNA. TRBV21-1 is labeled a pseudogene. The CDR3 consists of 15 residues. The CDR3 nucleotides read TGTGCCAGCAGCAAAGCGGGTAAAGGGGACTACGAGCAGTACTTC. As protein: CASSKAGKGDYEQYF.

The chain links TRBV28 to TRBJ2-6; D possibly corresponds to TRBD1 (7 bases). CDR3 length: 15 residues. The germline CDR1 and CDR2 sequences are MDHEN and SYDVKM. V lost 8 bases, J lost 0 bases, and 11 bases lay in between. The CDR3 loop is CASRQGGSGANVLTF. Here the CDR3 DNA reads TGTGCCAGCCGCCAGGGGGGCTCTGGGGCCAACGTCCTGACTTTC.

This chain connects TRBV7-3 to TRBJ1-6; D is unclear. The germline gives CDR1 SGHTA, CDR2 FQGTGA. Trimming removed 4 bases from V and 7 bases from J, with 11 bases in between. This CDR3 is built from 14 residues. The CDR3 region is CASSYSMGNSPLHF. The CDR3, as DNA: TGTGCCAGCAGCTACAGTATGGGAAATTCACCCCTCCACTTT.

As concerns this clone: One end of the junction is discordant with germline, which a read error may explain. This chain joins TRBV11-2 and TRBJ2-1, with 12 bases that match TRBD2. CDR1 SGHAT and CDR2 FQNNGV come from the germline V gene. The CDR3 runs 15 residues. The DNA for the CDR3 is TGTGCCAGCAGCTCTCTAGCGGGAGGGAGCAATGGGCAGTTCTTC. This encodes CASSSLAGGSNGQFF.

The chain couples TRBV4-2 to TRBJ2-5; no definite D call. V was pared by 0 bases and J by 2 bases, with 10 bases between. The CDR3 totals 15 residues. Germline loops: CDR1 LGHNA, CDR2 YNFKEQ. DNA of the CDR3: TGTGCCAGCAGCCAAGAATCCCGGAGTCAAGAGACCCAGTACTTC. Protein product: CASSQESRSQETQYF.

The J gene is TRBJ1-5, the V gene TRBV29-1, with a tentative D call TRBD1 (5 bases). The CDR3 is 13 amino acids. The ends were cut back, 3 bases at V and 7 bases at J, with 13 bases in the middle. Germline assignment: CDR1 SQVTM and CDR2 ANQGSEA. The CDR3 DNA reads TGCAGCGTTGATACTGGGGCCGGACAGCCCCAGCATTTT. It codes for CSVDTGAGQPQHF.

V and J are TRBV7-9 and TRBJ1-4; D is unclear. This CDR3 comprises 15 residues. Germline CDR1 reads SEHNR; CDR2 reads FQNEAQ (reference sequence). V was shortened by 5 bases and J by 2 bases, with 12 bases between the two germline ends. CDR3 nucleotide sequence: TGTGCCAGCAGCGCCCAAGGTTTTACTAATGAAAAACTGTTTTTT. It specifies CASSAQGFTNEKLFF.

The table lists this clone with many counts. This chain uses TRBV6-4 with TRBJ2-1, with 8 bases fitting TRBD2. This CDR3 contains 13 residues. Per germline, CDR1 MRHNA and CDR2 SNTAGT. V gave up 3 bases and J gave up 12 bases; unmatched junction bases: 7. CDR3 bases: TGTGCCAGCAGTGAAAATTTGGCGGGGGGGCAGTTCTTC. Translated, it gives CASSENLAGGQFF.

V and J are TRBV2 and TRBJ1-5; D is perhaps TRBD1 (5 bases). The ends were cut back, 4 bases at V and 7 bases at J, with 14 bases in the middle. The CDR3 spans 14 residues. CDR1 is SNHLY and CDR2 is FYNNEI in the germline V gene. The CDR3 DNA sequence: TGTGCCAGCAGTGGAGCGGGGCTCGAACAGCCCCAGCATTTT. Its protein is CASSGAGLEQPQHF. Looking up the rest from reference TRBV2 and TRBJ1-5 gives the full variable domain: EPEVTQTPSHQVTQMGQEVILRCVPISNHLYFYWYRQILGQKVEFLVSFYNNEISEKSEIFDDQFSVERPDGSNFTLKIRSTKLEDSAMYFCASSGAGLEQPQHFGDGTRLSIL.

This clone was seen just once. The chain couples TRBV9 to TRBJ2-5, with TRBD1 identical over 8 bases. From germline, CDR1 is SGDLS and CDR2 YYNGEE. Losses at the gene ends were 0 bases for V and 4 bases for J; bases not matched to a gene: 5. The CDR3 has 15 residues. CDR3 region: CASSVVGDRLETQYF. The DNA for the CDR3 is TGTGCCAGCAGCGTAGTGGGGGACAGGTTAGAGACCCAGTACTTC.

This clone was seen only a few times. The V and J genes are TRBV7-6 and TRBJ2-7; a possible D gene is TRBD1 (6 bases). In germline, CDR1 is SGHVS, CDR2 FNYEAQ. Trimming shortened V by 5 bases and J by 2 bases, and 13 bases separated the two germline ends. This CDR3 is 14 amino acids long. The CDR3 sequence: CASSPGQIPYEQYF. The CDR3 DNA sequence: TGTGCCAGCAGCCCAGGACAGATCCCCTACGAGCAGTACTTC.

The gene calls are TRBV19 and TRBJ1-4, with 8 bases fitting TRBD1. CDR3 size: 15 residues. Germline loops: CDR1 LNHDA, CDR2 SQIVND (reference sequence). Trimming took 4 bases from V and 4 from J; bases not matched to a gene: 5. CDR3 sequence (DNA): TGTGCCAGTAGTACGACAGGGGTTATTAATGAAAAACTGTTTTTT. Encoded protein: CASSTTGVINEKLFF. The full variable domain, its missing parts supplied by reference TRBV19 and TRBJ1-4, is DGGITQSPKYLFRKEGQNVTLSCEQNLNHDAMYWYRQDPGQGLRLIYYSQIVNDFQKGDIAEGYSVSREKKESFPLTVTSAQKNPTAFYLCASSTTGVINEKLFFGSGTQLSVL.

This rearrangement joins TRBV7-3 to TRBJ2-3; 7 nucleotides align to TRBD1. V was clipped by 5 bases and J by 4 bases; unmatched bases: 3. Per germline, CDR1 SGHTA and CDR2 FQGTGA. There are 13 residues in the CDR3. The CDR3 sequence: CASSPGTADTQYF. CDR3 nucleotide sequence: TGTGCCAGCAGCCCGGGGACAGCAGATACGCAGTATTTT.

This rearrangement joins TRBV5-4 to TRBJ1-1; D is possibly TRBD1 (6 bases). The CDR3 has 15 residues. The V end was cut by 4 bases, the J end by 1 base, with 14 bases between. Germline CDR1 SGHNT, CDR2 YYREEE (reference sequence). The CDR3 sequence is CASSPGGRGNTEAFF. The DNA for the CDR3 is TGTGCCAGCAGCCCGGGGGGGCGGGGGAACACTGAAGCTTTCTTT.

This rearrangement joins TRBV7-9 to TRBJ1-1; D ambiguous. The germline V gene encodes CDR1 SEHNR and CDR2 FQNEAQ (reference sequence). The CDR3 consists of 12 residues. Trimming stripped 7 bases from V and 5 bases from J, with 11 bases between. The CDR3 sequence: CASTPEWTEAFF. CDR3 in DNA: TGTGCCAGCACTCCAGAGTGGACTGAAGCTTTCTTT.

The rearrangement joins TRBV29-1 to TRBJ1-1; D call uncertain. The CDR3 contains 12 residues. Germline CDR1 and CDR2: SQVTM and ANQGSEA. The V and J ends lost 4 bases and 0 bases respectively, with 6 bases between them. CDR3 DNA: TGCAGCGTTGCACCGATGAACACTGAAGCTTTCTTT. Residues: CSVAPMNTEAFF.

The chain recombines TRBV9 with TRBJ2-1; TRBD2 agrees at 9 bases. The CDR3 contains 16 residues. CDR1 is SGDLS, CDR2 YYNGEE, per germline. With 0 bases clipped from V and 0 bases from J, the junction kept 1 base outside the gene matches. The CDR3 sequence: CASSVGGGDSYNEQFF. CDR3 in DNA: TGTGCCAGCAGCGTAGGCGGGGGGGACTCCTACAATGAGCAGTTCTTC. The whole variable domain, remainder taken from reference TRBV9 and TRBJ2-1, is DSGVTQTPKHLITATGQRVTLRCSPRSGDLSVYWYQQSLDQGLQFLIQYYNGEERAKGNILERFSAQQFPDLHSELNLSSLELGDSALYFCASSVGGGDSYNEQFFGPGTRLTVL.

The sample holds one count of this clone. The CDR3 coding sequence is TGTGCCAGTAGTATACAGCAGGGTGTTGGTTCACCCCTCCACTTT. Translation: CASSIQQGVGSPLHF. The gene calls are TRBV19 and TRBJ1-6; possible D gene TRBD1, 5 bases. V lost 2 bases and J 9 bases, leaving 14 bases between the germline ends. CDR3 size: 15 residues. CDR1 is LNHDA and CDR2 is SQIVND in the germline V gene (reference sequence).

The V call is TRBV19, the J call TRBJ1-2, with 11 nucleotides matching TRBD1. Germline values: CDR1 LNHDA, CDR2 SQIVND (reference sequence). The CDR3 is made up of 14 amino acids. Losses at the gene ends were 5 bases for V and 4 bases for J; bases not matched to a gene: 3. CDR3 residues: CASSRTGGFYGYTF. In DNA, the CDR3 is TGTGCCAGTAGTCGGACAGGGGGCTTCTATGGCTACACCTTC.

This chain links TRBV27 with TRBJ2-2; 7 bases are shared with TRBD1. The CDR3 is made up of 16 amino acids. With V trimmed by 5 bases and J by 2 bases, 8 bases remained unmatched. The germline V gene encodes CDR1 MNHEY and CDR2 SMNVEV (reference sequence). CDR3: CASSRNRGLNTGELFF. DNA for the CDR3: TGTGCCAGCAGTAGAAACAGGGGCCTTAACACCGGGGAGCTGTTTTTT.

The chain employs TRBV5-8 and TRBJ2-1; 7 nucleotides align to TRBD1. V dropped 4 bases and J dropped 4; count of bases not matched to a gene: 14. The CDR3 sequence is 17 residues long. The germline CDR1 and CDR2 sequences are SGHTS and YDEGEE. The CDR3 spells CASSPETGTDLYNEQFF. The DNA of the CDR3 is TGTGCCAGCAGCCCAGAGACAGGGACGGATTTATACAATGAGCAGTTCTTC.

This chain uses TRBV5-6 with TRBJ2-6; possibly TRBD1 or TRBD2 for D (7 bases each). CDR1 is SGHDT and CDR2 is YYEEEE in the germline V gene. The CDR3 sequence is 18 residues long. The germline V and J ends were trimmed by 3 bases and 2 bases, with 18 bases remaining between them. The CDR3 region is CASSSTGRGQAGANVLTF. Written as DNA, the CDR3 is TGTGCCAGCAGCTCCACGGGGAGGGGGCAAGCTGGGGCCAACGTCCTGACTTTC.